Sequencing of this TCR beta chain was carried out in a study of OX40 agonist ivuxolimab in advanced cancers. Study information: Ivuxolimab, an antibody that agonizes OX40 (CD134), was administered to the patients.

Germline assignment: CDR1 GTSNPN and CDR2 SVGIG (reference sequence). CDR3 length: 12 amino acids. V lost 2 bases to trimming and J lost 6 bases, with 10 bases between them. This clone came up once. What it binds is unknown. The method was immunoSEQ multiplex PCR; TCRdb's version includes in-frame clones alone and lacks a portion of them. The table has under 65,000 clones, 87% seen once. Study-level points and caveats: CD8+ T cells showed, on average, more clonal expansion than CD4+ cells. Dose levels from 0.1 to 3.0 mg/kg saw CD4+ and CD8+ blood T cells expand clonally by week 6.

Sequenced here: CD4+ or CD8+ T cells sorted from blood, sampled in a trial of the OX40 agonist ivuxolimab. This chain connects TRBV30 to TRBJ1-1; TRBD1 is a possible D gene (5 bases). The receptor was derived from an adult with an advanced solid tumor such as melanoma, head and neck, liver or kidney cancer. CDR3 amino acids: CAWSSRVSEAFF. In DNA, the CDR3 is TGTGCCTGGAGTAGCAGGGTGTCTGAAGCTTTCTTT.